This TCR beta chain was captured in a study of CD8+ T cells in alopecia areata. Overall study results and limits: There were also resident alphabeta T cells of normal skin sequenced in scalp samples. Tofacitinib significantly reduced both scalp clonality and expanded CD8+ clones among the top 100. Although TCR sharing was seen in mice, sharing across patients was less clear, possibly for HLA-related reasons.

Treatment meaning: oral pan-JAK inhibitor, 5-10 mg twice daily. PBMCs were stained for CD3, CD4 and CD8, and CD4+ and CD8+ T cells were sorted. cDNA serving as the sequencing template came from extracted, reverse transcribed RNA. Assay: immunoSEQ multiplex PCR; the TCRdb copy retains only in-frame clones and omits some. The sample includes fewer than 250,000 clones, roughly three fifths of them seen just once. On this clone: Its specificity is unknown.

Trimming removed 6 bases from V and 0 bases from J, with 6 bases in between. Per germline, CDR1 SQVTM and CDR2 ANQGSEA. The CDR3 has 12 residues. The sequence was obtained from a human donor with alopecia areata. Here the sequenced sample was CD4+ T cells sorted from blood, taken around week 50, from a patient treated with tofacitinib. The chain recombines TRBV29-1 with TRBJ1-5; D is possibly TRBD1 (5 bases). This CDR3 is CSVQGSNQPQHF. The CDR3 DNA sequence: TGCAGCGTCCAGGGTAGCAATCAGCCCCAGCATTTT.